Included here is one T cell receptor (beta chain) sequence, with context. This sample is drawn from a study of T cell responses to AZD1222 COVID-19 vaccine. Sequencing was performed with immunoSEQ multiplex PCR; in TCRdb, only in-frame clones are kept and a portion is missing. The sample carries some 120,000 clones, roughly 88% recorded once. Germline V lookup: CDR1 SGHTA, CDR2 FQGTGA. The CDR3 covers 18 residues. J lost 5 bases, V lost 0 bases, and 7 bases had no gene match. The sequenced sample was peripheral blood, obtained on day 0 of AZD1222 vaccination. This TCR was sampled from an adult in good health. V and J are TRBV7-3 and TRBJ1-6; 10 bases are shared with TRBD1. Here the CDR3 DNA reads TGTGCCAGCAGCTTAACGCCGACGACAGGGGGCAATAATTCACCCCTCCACTTT. This codes for CASSLTPTTGGNNSPLHF.